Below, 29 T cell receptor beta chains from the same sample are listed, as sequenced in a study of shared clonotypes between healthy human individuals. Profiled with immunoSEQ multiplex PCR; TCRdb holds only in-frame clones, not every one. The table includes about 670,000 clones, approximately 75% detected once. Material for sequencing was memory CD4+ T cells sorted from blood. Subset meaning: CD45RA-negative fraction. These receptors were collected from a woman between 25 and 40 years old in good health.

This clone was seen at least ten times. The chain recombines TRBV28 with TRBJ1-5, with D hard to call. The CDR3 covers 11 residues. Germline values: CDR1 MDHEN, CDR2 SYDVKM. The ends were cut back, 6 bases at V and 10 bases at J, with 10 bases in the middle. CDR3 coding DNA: TGTGCCAGCAGCCTCTCGGAACCCCAGCATTTT. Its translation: CASSLSEPQHF.

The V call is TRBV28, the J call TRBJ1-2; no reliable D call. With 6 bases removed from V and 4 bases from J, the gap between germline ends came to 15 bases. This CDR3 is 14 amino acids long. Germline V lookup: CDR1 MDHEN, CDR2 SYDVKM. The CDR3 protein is CASSPNAEGYGYTF. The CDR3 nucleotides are TGTGCCAGCAGCCCTAACGCCGAGGGCTATGGCTACACCTTC.

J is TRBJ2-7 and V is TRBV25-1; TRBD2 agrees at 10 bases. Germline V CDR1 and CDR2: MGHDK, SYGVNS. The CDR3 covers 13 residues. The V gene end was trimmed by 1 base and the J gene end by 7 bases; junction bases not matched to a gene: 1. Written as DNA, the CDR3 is TGTGCCAGCAGTGAATTAGCGGGAGGAGAGCAGTACTTC. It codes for CASSELAGGEQYF.

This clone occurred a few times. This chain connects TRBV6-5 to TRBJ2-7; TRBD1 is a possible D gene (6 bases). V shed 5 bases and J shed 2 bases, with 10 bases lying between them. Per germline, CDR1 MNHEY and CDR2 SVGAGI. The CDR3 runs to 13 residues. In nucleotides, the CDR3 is TGTGCCAGCAGTGCGGACAGTACCTACGAGCAGTACTTC. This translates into CASSADSTYEQYF.

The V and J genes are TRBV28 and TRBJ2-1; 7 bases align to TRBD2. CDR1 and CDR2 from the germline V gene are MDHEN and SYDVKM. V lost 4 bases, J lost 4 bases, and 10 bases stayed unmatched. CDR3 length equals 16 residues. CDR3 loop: CASSSPSAGRYNEQFF. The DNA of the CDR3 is TGTGCCAGCAGTTCACCCTCAGCGGGAAGGTACAATGAGCAGTTCTTC.

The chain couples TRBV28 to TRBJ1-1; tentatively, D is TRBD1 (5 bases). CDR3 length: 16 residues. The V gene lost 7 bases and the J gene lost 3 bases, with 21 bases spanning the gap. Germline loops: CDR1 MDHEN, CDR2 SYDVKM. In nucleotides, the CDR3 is TGTGCCAGCAAGGTTGGAGACTCGGGGGGTCACACTGAAGCTTTCTTT. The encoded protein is CASKVGDSGGHTEAFF.

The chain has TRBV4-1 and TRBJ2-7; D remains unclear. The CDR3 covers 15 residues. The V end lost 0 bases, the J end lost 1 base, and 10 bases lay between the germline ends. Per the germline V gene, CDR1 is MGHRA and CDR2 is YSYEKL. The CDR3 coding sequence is TGCGCCAGCAGCCAAGATCAAATAAGGTCCTACGAGCAGTACTTC. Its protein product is CASSQDQIRSYEQYF.

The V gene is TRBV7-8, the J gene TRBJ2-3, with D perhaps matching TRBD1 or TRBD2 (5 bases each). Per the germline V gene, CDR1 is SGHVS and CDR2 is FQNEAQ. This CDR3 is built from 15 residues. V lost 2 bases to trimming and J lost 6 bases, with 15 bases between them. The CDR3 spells CASSLSGSFSDTQYF. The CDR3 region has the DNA TGTGCCAGCAGCTTATCAGGGAGTTTCTCCGATACGCAGTATTTT.

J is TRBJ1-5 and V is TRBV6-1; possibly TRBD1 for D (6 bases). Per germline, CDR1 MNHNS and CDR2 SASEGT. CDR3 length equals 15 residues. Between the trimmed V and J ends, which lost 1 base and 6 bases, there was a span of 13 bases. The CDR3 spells CASSEVAGVGQPQHF. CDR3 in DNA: TGTGCCAGCAGTGAAGTGGCAGGGGTGGGTCAGCCCCAGCATTTT.

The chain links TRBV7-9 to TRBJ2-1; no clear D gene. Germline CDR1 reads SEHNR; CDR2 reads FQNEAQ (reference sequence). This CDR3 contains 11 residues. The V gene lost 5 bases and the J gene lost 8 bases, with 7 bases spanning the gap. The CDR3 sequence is CASSPADEQFF. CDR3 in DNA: TGTGCCAGCAGCCCCGCTGATGAGCAGTTCTTC.

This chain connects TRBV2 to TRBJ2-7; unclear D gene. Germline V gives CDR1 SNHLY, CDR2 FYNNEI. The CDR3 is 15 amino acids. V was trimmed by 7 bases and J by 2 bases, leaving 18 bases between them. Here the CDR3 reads CASNPLVVGTYEQYF. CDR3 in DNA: TGTGCCAGCAACCCCCTCGTCGTCGGAACCTACGAGCAGTACTTC.

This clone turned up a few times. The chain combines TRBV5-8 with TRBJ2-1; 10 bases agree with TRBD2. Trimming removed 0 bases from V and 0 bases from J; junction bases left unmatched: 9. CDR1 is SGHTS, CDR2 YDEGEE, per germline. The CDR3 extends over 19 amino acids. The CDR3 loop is CASSLASLAGPSSYNEQFF. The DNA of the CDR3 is TGTGCCAGCAGCTTGGCCTCACTAGCGGGACCAAGCTCCTACAATGAGCAGTTCTTC.

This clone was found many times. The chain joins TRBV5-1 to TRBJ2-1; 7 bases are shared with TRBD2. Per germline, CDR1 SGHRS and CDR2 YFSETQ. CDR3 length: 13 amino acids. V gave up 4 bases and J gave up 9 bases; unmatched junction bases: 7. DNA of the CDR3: TGCGCCAGCAGCCTTTTCACGGGGGGTGAGCAGTTCTTC. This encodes CASSLFTGGEQFF.

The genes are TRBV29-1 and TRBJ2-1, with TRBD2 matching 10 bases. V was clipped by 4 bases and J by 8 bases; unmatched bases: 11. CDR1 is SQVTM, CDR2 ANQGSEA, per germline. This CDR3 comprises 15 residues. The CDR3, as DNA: TGCAGCGTTGTCCGCCTAGCGGGAGTCATGGATGAGCAGTTCTTC. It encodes CSVVRLAGVMDEQFF.

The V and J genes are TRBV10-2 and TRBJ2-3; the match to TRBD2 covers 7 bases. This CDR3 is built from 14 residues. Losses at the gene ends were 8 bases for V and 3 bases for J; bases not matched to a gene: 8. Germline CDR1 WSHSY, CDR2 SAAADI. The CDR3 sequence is CASSRAGATDTQYF. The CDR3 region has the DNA TGCGCCAGCTCGAGGGCGGGAGCAACAGATACGCAGTATTTT.

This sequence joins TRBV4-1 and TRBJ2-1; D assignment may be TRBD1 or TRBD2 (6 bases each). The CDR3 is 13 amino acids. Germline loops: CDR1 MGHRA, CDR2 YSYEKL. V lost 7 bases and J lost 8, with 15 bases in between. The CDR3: CASTSEGGDEQFF. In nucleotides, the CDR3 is TGCGCCAGCACCTCTGAGGGGGGCGATGAGCAGTTCTTC.

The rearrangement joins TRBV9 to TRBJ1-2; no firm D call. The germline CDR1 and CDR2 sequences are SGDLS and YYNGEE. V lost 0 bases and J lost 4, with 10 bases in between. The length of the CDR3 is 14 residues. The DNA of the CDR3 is TGTGCCAGCAGCGTAGGAGGGCAGGCCTATGGCTACACCTTC. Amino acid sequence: CASSVGGQAYGYTF.

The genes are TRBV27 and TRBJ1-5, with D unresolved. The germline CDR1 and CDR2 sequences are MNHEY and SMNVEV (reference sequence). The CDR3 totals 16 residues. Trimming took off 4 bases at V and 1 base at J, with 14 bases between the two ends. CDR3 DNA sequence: TGTGCCAGCAGTTCGGGCCCTTCCTGGAGCAATCAGCCCCAGCATTTT. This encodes CASSSGPSWSNQPQHF.

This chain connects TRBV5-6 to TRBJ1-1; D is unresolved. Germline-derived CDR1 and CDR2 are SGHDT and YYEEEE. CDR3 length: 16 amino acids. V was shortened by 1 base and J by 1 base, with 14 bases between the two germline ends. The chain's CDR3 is CASSLHGGIPNTEAFF. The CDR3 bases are TGTGCCAGCAGCTTGCACGGCGGGATACCGAACACTGAAGCTTTCTTT.

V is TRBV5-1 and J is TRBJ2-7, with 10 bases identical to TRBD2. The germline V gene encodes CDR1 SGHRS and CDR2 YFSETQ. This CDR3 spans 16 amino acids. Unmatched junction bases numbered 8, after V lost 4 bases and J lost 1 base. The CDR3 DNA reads TGCGCCAGCAGCATACGGACTAGCGGTTTATCCTACGAGCAGTACTTC. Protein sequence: CASSIRTSGLSYEQYF.

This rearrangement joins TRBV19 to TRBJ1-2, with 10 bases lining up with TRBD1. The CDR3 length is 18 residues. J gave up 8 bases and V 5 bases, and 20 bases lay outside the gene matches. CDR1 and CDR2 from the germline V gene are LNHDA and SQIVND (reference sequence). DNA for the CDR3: TGTGCCAGTAGTTTGTTGTATCTGGGCGGGACAGGGGTTGCCGGCTACACCTTC. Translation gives CASSLLYLGGTGVAGYTF.

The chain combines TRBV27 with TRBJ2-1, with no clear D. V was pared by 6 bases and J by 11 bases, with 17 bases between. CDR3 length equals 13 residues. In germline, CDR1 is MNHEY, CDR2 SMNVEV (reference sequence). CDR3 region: CASSLTLGIQQFF. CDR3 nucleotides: TGTGCCAGCAGCTTAACCTTGGGTATCCAGCAGTTCTTC.

The CDR3 coding sequence is TGTGCCAGCAGCGACAGGGCCACAGATACGCAGTATTTT. Translating it yields CASSDRATDTQYF. This chain links TRBV28 with TRBJ2-3; 7 bases agree with TRBD1. Germline CDR1 reads MDHEN; CDR2 reads SYDVKM. This CDR3 spans 13 amino acids. The V segment lost 6 bases and the J segment 2 bases; nucleotides outside the gene matches: 2. The variable domain in full, with the rest retrieved from reference TRBV28 and TRBJ2-3, is DVKVTQSSRYLVKRTGEKVFLECVQDMDHENMFWYRQDPGLGLRLIYFSYDVKMKEKGDIPEGYSVSREKKERFSLILESASTNQTSMYLCASSDRATDTQYFGPGTRLTVL.

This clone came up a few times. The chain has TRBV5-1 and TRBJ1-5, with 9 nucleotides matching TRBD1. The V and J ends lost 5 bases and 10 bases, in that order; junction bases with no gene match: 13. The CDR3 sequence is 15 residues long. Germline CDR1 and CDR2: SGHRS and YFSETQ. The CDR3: CASRLGQGNFEPQHF. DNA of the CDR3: TGCGCCAGCAGGTTAGGACAGGGGAATTTCGAACCCCAGCATTTT.

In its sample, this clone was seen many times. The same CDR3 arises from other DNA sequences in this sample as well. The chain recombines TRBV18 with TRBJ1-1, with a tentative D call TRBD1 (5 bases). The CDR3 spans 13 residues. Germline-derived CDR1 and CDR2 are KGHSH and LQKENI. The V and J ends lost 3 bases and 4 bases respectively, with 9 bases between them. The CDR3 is CASSPGVGTEAFF. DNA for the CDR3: TGTGCCAGCTCACCGGGGGTGGGCACTGAAGCTTTCTTT.

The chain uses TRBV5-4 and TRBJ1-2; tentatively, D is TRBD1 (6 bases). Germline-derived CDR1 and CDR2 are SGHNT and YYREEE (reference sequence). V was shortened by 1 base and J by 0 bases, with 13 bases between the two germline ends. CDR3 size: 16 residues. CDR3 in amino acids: CASSLRTVAPNYGYTF. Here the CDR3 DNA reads TGTGCCAGCAGCTTGAGGACAGTCGCTCCTAACTATGGCTACACCTTC.

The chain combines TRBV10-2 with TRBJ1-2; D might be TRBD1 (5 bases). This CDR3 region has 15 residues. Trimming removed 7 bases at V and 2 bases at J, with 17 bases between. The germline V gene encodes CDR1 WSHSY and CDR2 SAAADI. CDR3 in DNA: TGCGCCAGCACTGGACAAGCCCATTCCAACTATGGCTACACCTTC. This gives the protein CASTGQAHSNYGYTF.

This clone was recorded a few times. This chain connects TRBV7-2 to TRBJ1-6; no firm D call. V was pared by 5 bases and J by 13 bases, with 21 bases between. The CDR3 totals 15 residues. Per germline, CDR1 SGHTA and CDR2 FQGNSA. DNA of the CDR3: TGTGCCAGCAGCCCGGCGGACGTGACCATTTCGCCCCTCCACTTT. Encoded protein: CASSPADVTISPLHF.

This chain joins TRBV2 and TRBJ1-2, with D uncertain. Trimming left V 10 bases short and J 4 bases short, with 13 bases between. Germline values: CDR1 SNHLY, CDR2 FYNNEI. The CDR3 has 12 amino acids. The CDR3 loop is CATREAGYGYTF. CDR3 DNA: TGTGCCACCCGGGAGGCTGGCTATGGCTACACCTTC.